The TCR beta chain under discussion was sequenced for a study of CD8+ T cells in alopecia areata. Study observations and caveats: It was less clear whether patients shared TCRs than it was in mice, possibly because of HLA.

V lost 3 bases, J lost 10 bases, and 21 bases lay in between. The CDR3 loop spans 14 amino acids. CDR1 and CDR2 (germline): GTSNPN, SVGIG (reference sequence). Regarding this clone: The antigen is undetermined.

Extracted RNA was reverse transcribed, and the resulting cDNA served as sequencing template. TCRdb's table, derived via immunoSEQ multiplex PCR, lists solely in-frame clones and lacks some. The sample has more than 95,000 clones; roughly 50% are singletons. Sequenced material: NKG2D-low CD8+ T cells sorted from blood. The J gene is TRBJ1-2, the V gene TRBV30; D is ambiguous. The sequence was collected from a human donor with alopecia areata. The DNA for the CDR3 is TGTGCCTGGAGCCCCGCGGCTCGGATGATTAACTACACCTTC. It encodes CAWSPAARMINYTF.